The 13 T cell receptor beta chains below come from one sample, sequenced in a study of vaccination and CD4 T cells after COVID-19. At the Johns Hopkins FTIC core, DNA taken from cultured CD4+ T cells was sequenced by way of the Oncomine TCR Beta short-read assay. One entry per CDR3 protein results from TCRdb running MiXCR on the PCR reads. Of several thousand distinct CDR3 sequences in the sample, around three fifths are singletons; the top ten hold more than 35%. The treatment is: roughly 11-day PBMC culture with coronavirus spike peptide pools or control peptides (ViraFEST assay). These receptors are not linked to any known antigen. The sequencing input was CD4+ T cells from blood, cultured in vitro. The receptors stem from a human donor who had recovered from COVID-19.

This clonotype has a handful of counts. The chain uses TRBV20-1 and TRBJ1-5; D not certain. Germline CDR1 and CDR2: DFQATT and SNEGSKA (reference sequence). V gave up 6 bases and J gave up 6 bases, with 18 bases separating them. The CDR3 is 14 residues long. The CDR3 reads CSAKSGSTVQPQHF. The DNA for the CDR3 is TGCAGTGCGAAGTCGGGTTCCACCGTTCAGCCCCAGCATTTT.

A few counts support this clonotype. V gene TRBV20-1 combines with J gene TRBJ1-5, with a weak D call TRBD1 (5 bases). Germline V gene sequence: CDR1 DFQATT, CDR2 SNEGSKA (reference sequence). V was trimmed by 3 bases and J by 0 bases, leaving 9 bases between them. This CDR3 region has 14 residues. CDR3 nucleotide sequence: TGCAGTGCTAGTAAGGGACTTAGCAATCAGCCCCAGCATTTT. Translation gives CSASKGLSNQPQHF.

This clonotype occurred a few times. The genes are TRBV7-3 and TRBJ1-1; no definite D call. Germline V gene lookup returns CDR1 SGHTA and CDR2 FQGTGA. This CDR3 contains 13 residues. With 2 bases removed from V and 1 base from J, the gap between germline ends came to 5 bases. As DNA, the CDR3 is TGTGCCAGCAGCTTAGATCAGAACACTGAAGCTTTCTTT. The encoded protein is CASSLDQNTEAFF.

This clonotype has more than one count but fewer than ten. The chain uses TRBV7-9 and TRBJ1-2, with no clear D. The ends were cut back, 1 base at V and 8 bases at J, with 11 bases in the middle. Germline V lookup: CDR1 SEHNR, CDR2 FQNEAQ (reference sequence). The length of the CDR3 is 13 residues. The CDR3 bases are TGTGCCAGCAGCTTAGAATCAGTAGACGGCTACACCTTC. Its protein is CASSLESVDGYTF.

The CDR3 reads CASSTWTGQPQHF. As DNA, the CDR3 is TGTGCCAGCAGCACCTGGACAGGGCAGCCCCAGCATTTT. V and J are TRBV7-2 and TRBJ1-5; TRBD1 aligns across 8 bases. Germline trimming cut 5 bases from V and 7 bases from J; bases unmatched to any gene: 4. This CDR3 has 13 amino acids. Germline CDR1 reads SGHTA; CDR2 reads FQGNSA.

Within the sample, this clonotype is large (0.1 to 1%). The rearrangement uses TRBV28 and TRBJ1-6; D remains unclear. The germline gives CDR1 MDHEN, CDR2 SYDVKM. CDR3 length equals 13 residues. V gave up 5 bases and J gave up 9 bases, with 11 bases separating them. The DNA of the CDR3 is TGTGCCAGCAGTGGGAAAGGACGTTCACCCCTCCACTTT. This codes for CASSGKGRSPLHF.

CDR3 DNA sequence: TGTGCCAGCAGCTTAGTAGAGGGCCTGGTGGGGAGCCCCAGGGAGACCCAGTACTTC. Its translation: CASSLVEGLVGSPRETQYF. The gene calls are TRBV7-2 and TRBJ2-5; D is perhaps TRBD2 (5 bases). The ends were cut back, 1 base at V and 5 bases at J, with 26 bases in the middle. Germline CDR1 reads SGHTA; CDR2 reads FQGNSA. The CDR3 totals 19 residues.

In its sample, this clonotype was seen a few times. CDR3 protein: CASSLRLGERGGYTF. The CDR3 DNA reads TGTGCCAGCAGTTTACGGCTCGGGGAACGAGGAGGCTACACCTTC. The rearrangement links TRBV12-3 or TRBV12-4 to TRBJ1-2; the D is unclear. This CDR3 region has 15 residues. V was pared by 2 bases and J by 8 bases, with 18 bases between.

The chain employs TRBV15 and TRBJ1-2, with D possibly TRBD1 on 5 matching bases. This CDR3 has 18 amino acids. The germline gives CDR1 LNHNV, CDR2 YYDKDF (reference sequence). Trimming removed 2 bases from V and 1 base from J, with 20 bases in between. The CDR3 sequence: CATSRRQGASLLNYGYTF. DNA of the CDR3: TGTGCCACCAGCAGAAGGCAGGGCGCCTCCCTGCTTAACTATGGCTACACCTTC.

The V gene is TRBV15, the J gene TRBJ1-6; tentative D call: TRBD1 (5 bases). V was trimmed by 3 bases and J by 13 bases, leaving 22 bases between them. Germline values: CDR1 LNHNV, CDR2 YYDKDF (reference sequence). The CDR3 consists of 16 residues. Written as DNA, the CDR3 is TGTGCCACCAGCAGGGACACCTCTTCCCCCGGCAGGCCCCTCCACTTT. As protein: CATSRDTSSPGRPLHF.

The CDR3 coding sequence is TGTGCCAGCAGCGAACCTTACCGGGGACAGCCCCAGCATTTT. Protein: CASSEPYRGQPQHF. This chain connects TRBV6-2 or TRBV6-3 to TRBJ1-5; D is unclear. The germline V gene has CDR1 MNHEY and CDR2 SVGEGT. Deletions cut 6 bases from V and 7 bases from J, with 16 bases between. The CDR3 has 14 amino acids.

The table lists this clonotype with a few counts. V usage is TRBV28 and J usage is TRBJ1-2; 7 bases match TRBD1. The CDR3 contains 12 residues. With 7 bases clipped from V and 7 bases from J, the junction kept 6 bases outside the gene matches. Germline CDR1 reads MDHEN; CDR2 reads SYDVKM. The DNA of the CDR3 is TGTGCCAGCACTGAGGGGGCAGGTGGCTACACCTTC. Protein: CASTEGAGGYTF.

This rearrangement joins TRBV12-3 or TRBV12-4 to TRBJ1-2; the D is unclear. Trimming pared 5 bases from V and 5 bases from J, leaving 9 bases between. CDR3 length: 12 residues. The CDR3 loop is CASSTSVYGYTF. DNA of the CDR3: TGTGCCAGCAGTACATCCGTTTATGGCTACACCTTC.